These 7 T cell receptor beta chains originate from one sample sequenced in a study of blood T cell repertoires in COVID-19. TCRdb's copy holds only in-frame clones and misses some; the assay was immunoSEQ multiplex PCR. The sample has more than 110,000 clones; about 84% are singletons. The sequenced sample was peripheral blood. All receptors derive from a human donor in a cohort sampled during active COVID-19.

With regard to this clone: Other DNA sequences in this sample translate to the same CDR3. The chain recombines TRBV2 with TRBJ1-1; D not certain. Trimming left V 4 bases short and J 0 bases short, with 6 bases between. CDR1 is SNHLY and CDR2 is FYNNEI in the germline V gene. CDR3 size: 13 residues. CDR3 in amino acids: CASSGQMNTEAFF. In DNA, the CDR3 is TGTGCCAGCAGTGGACAAATGAACACTGAAGCTTTCTTT.

The genes are TRBV19 and TRBJ1-3; the D is unclear. Germline V gives CDR1 LNHDA, CDR2 SQIVND (reference sequence). The CDR3 is 15 residues long. V lost 7 bases and J 2 bases, leaving 15 bases between the germline ends. The CDR3 reads CASNRGPTTGNTIYF. The CDR3 DNA is TGTGCCAGTAATAGAGGGCCCACGACTGGAAACACCATATATTTT. The full variable domain, in which reference TRBV19 and TRBJ1-3 provide the parts outside the CDR3, is DGGITQSPKYLFRKEGQNVTLSCEQNLNHDAMYWYRQDPGQGLRLIYYSQIVNDFQKGDIAEGYSVSREKKESFPLTVTSAQKNPTAFYLCASNRGPTTGNTIYFGEGSWLTVV.

This clone was recorded at least ten times. The genes are TRBV6-6 and TRBJ2-1; TRBD2 matches 10 bases. Germline CDR1 is MNHNY and CDR2 is SVGAGI (reference sequence). V shed 6 bases, J shed 2 bases, and the junction held 4 bases outside the gene matches. The CDR3 is made up of 15 amino acids. The CDR3 reads CASRPGLATYNEQFF. In DNA form, the CDR3 reads TGTGCCAGCAGGCCGGGACTAGCGACCTACAATGAGCAGTTCTTC.

The rearrangement joins TRBV7-9 to TRBJ1-1, with 7 bases matching TRBD1. The CDR3 is made up of 13 amino acids. The germline V gene has CDR1 SEHNR and CDR2 FQNEAQ (reference sequence). V shed 5 bases and J 3 bases; nucleotides not matched to a gene: 3. DNA of the CDR3: TGTGCCAGCAGCCCCACAGGGGACACTGAAGCTTTCTTT. Protein product: CASSPTGDTEAFF. The variable domain in full, with the rest retrieved from reference TRBV7-9 and TRBJ1-1, is DTGVSQNPRHKITKRGQNVTFRCDPISEHNRLYWYRQTLGQGPEFLTYFQNEAQLEKSRLLSDRFSAERPKGSFSTLEIQRTEQGDSAMYLCASSPTGDTEAFFGQGTRLTVV.

This sequence joins TRBV28 and TRBJ1-5, with D hard to call. CDR1 MDHEN and CDR2 SYDVKM come from the germline V gene. The CDR3 has 14 amino acids. Deletions cut 2 bases from V and 5 bases from J, with 10 bases between. The CDR3 loop is CASSLGQFYQPQHF. As DNA, the CDR3 is TGTGCCAGCAGTTTAGGGCAGTTTTATCAGCCCCAGCATTTT.

The J gene is TRBJ2-1, the V gene TRBV2; 9 nucleotides align to TRBD2. There are 15 residues in the CDR3. Germline values: CDR1 SNHLY, CDR2 FYNNEI. The V and J ends lost 7 bases and 4 bases, in that order; junction bases with no gene match: 8. The CDR3 DNA reads TGTGCCAGCACCCACCCGGGACTAGCATACAATGAGCAGTTCTTC. It is translated as CASTHPGLAYNEQFF. The full variable domain, completed using reference TRBV2 and TRBJ2-1, is EPEVTQTPSHQVTQMGQEVILRCVPISNHLYFYWYRQILGQKVEFLVSFYNNEISEKSEIFDDQFSVERPDGSNFTLKIRSTKLEDSAMYFCASTHPGLAYNEQFFGPGTRLTVL.

The chain combines TRBV7-2 with TRBJ2-7; D possibly corresponds to TRBD2 (5 bases). This CDR3 is 12 amino acids long. The germline V gene has CDR1 SGHTA and CDR2 FQGNSA. Trimming removed 0 bases from V and 5 bases from J, with 5 bases in between. Here the CDR3 reads CASSLASDEQYF. In DNA, the CDR3 is TGTGCCAGCAGCTTAGCTAGCGACGAGCAGTACTTC.